The next 29 T cell receptor beta chains were all read from a single sample in a study of Tregs in tolerant kidney transplant recipients. Assay used: immunoSEQ multiplex PCR; TCRdb lists only in-frame clones, some missing. The repertoire holds about 78,000 clones, with approximately 90% as singletons. The sample here was Tregs from blood, taken before the transplant. The receptors were gathered from a human donor who received a combined kidney and bone marrow transplant.

The V call is TRBV6-5, the J call TRBJ2-3; perhaps TRBD2 as D (5 bases). Germline CDR1 and CDR2: MNHEY and SVGAGI. This CDR3 region has 14 residues. Trimming took off 6 bases at V and 6 bases at J, with 16 bases between the two ends. The chain's CDR3 is CASSSGSFIDTQYF. The CDR3 region has the DNA TGTGCCAGCAGCTCGGGGTCCTTTATTGATACGCAGTATTTT.

This sequence joins TRBV29-1 and TRBJ2-5; D is unclear. The CDR3 contains 13 residues. Germline CDR1 and CDR2: SQVTM and ANQGSEA. V gave up 3 bases and J gave up 5 bases, with 13 bases separating them. CDR3 nucleotides: TGCAGCGTTGAGGGCACGGGTTGGGAGACCCAGTACTTC. It translates to CSVEGTGWETQYF.

This chain links TRBV27 with TRBJ2-2; 13 bases line up with TRBD2. The V segment lost 3 bases and the J segment 5 bases; nucleotides outside the gene matches: 3. The CDR3 has 16 residues. The germline CDR1 and CDR2 sequences are MNHEY and SMNVEV (reference sequence). DNA for the CDR3: TGTGCCAGCAGTTTTAGGGGACTAGCGGGAACCGGGGAGCTGTTTTTT. It specifies CASSFRGLAGTGELFF.

V is TRBV14 and J is TRBJ2-3; TRBD1 or TRBD2 may be the D gene (5 bases each). From germline, CDR1 is SGHDN and CDR2 FVKESK. The V and J ends lost 4 bases and 8 bases respectively, with 16 bases between them. This CDR3 region has 14 residues. The CDR3: CASSLEGPYRTQYF. CDR3 bases: TGTGCCAGCAGCCTAGAGGGACCCTACCGTACGCAGTATTTT.

The chain joins TRBV7-2 to TRBJ1-4, with D uncertain. The CDR3 contains 13 residues. V was shortened by 3 bases and J by 11 bases, with 13 bases between the two germline ends. From germline, CDR1 is SGHTA and CDR2 FQGNSA. For the CDR3, the DNA is TGTGCCAGCAGCTTTAGGACGGCCTCGAAACTGTTTTTT. It is translated as CASSFRTASKLFF. The entire variable domain, with the rest obtained from reference TRBV7-2 and TRBJ1-4, is as follows: GAGVSQSPSNKVTEKGKDVELRCDPISGHTALYWYRQSLGQGLEFLIYFQGNSAPDKSGLPSDRFSAERTGGSVSTLTIQRTQQEDSAVYLCASSFRTASKLFFGSGTQLSVL.

V usage is TRBV4-2 and J usage is TRBJ1-1; 7 bases agree with TRBD1. J lost 1 base, V lost 0 bases, and 5 bases had no gene match. Germline V gives CDR1 LGHNA, CDR2 YNFKEQ. The CDR3 spans 16 residues. The DNA of the CDR3 is TGTGCCAGCAGCCAAGATTGGGGACAGAGGAACACTGAAGCTTTCTTT. It yields the protein CASSQDWGQRNTEAFF.

The V gene is TRBV18, the J gene TRBJ2-3; 7 nucleotides line up with TRBD1. Trimming at V came to 3 bases and at J to 1 base, leaving 13 bases not matched to a gene. The CDR3 length is 18 residues. CDR1 is KGHSH and CDR2 is LQKENI in the germline V gene. CDR3 protein: CASSPGTDPLVGTDTQYF. The CDR3 DNA sequence: TGTGCCAGCTCACCGGGGACAGACCCTCTCGTTGGCACAGATACGCAGTATTTT.

V usage is TRBV29-1 and J usage is TRBJ2-1; 14 bases match TRBD2. The J segment lost 9 bases and the V segment lost 6 bases, leaving 7 bases of the junction unmatched. This CDR3 contains 14 residues. The germline CDR1 and CDR2 sequences are SQVTM and ANQGSEA. CDR3 residues: CSVCAGTSGSEQFF. The CDR3, as DNA: TGCAGCGTCTGCGCCGGGACTAGCGGGAGTGAGCAGTTCTTC.

V usage is TRBV5-4 and J usage is TRBJ2-3; maybe TRBD2 (5 bases). This CDR3 region has 13 residues. V was shortened by 0 bases and J by 4 bases, with 6 bases between the two germline ends. Germline V gene sequence: CDR1 SGHNT, CDR2 YYREEE (reference sequence). The CDR3 DNA reads TGTGCCAGCAGCTTGGAGGAGGCAGATACGCAGTATTTT. This codes for CASSLEEADTQYF.

The chain is built from TRBV11-2 and TRBJ2-7, with D perhaps matching TRBD1 or TRBD2 (5 bases each). Looked up from germline, CDR1 is SGHAT and CDR2 is FQNNGV. V was shortened by 3 bases and J by 5 bases, with 14 bases between the two germline ends. The length of the CDR3 is 14 residues. CDR3 loop: CASSFRDGVDEQYF. In nucleotides, the CDR3 is TGTGCCAGCAGCTTCCGGGACGGGGTCGACGAGCAGTACTTC.

V is TRBV28 and J is TRBJ2-1; 10 bases map to TRBD2. There are 17 residues in the CDR3. Germline lookup yields CDR1 MDHEN and CDR2 SYDVKM. The V and J ends lost 6 bases and 7 bases, in that order; junction bases with no gene match: 15. The CDR3 spells CASRSPILAGIENEQFF. CDR3 bases: TGTGCCAGCAGATCCCCTATACTAGCGGGAATAGAAAATGAGCAGTTCTTC.

This chain's CDR3 is CASSFRDRDGYTF. CDR3 bases: TGTGCCAGCAGTTTCCGGGACAGGGATGGCTACACCTTC. The chain uses TRBV27 and TRBJ1-2, with 9 nucleotides matching TRBD1. This CDR3 is built from 13 residues. V was pared by 3 bases and J by 6 bases, with 2 bases of the junction left unmatched. Germline-derived CDR1 and CDR2 are MNHEY and SMNVEV (reference sequence).

The chain has TRBV28 and TRBJ2-7, with D perhaps given as TRBD1 or TRBD2 (6 bases each). This CDR3 has 13 amino acids. The V end was cut by 11 bases, the J end by 3 bases, with 17 bases between. CDR1 MDHEN and CDR2 SYDVKM come from the germline V gene. CDR3 nucleotides: TGTGCCGAAGGGGGGAAACGATTCTACGAGCAGTACTTC. Translating gives CAEGGKRFYEQYF.

This clone was recorded only once. The chain carries TRBV27 and TRBJ2-3; D is uncertain. CDR3 length: 15 amino acids. V was shortened by 0 bases and J by 2 bases, with 9 bases between the two germline ends. Germline values: CDR1 MNHEY, CDR2 SMNVEV (reference sequence). The CDR3: CASSLSAGLTDTQYF. As DNA, the CDR3 is TGTGCCAGCAGTTTATCAGCCGGGCTCACAGATACGCAGTATTTT.

The chain carries TRBV6-1 and TRBJ2-1; D gene unclear. Germline V CDR1 and CDR2: MNHNS, SASEGT. The V end was cut by 8 bases, the J end by 0 bases, with 14 bases between. CDR3 size: 15 residues. The DNA of the CDR3 is TGTGCCAGCGTAAGGATGTGGAGCTCCTACAATGAGCAGTTCTTC. This sequence encodes CASVRMWSSYNEQFF.

This clone has just a few counts. The chain uses TRBV5-1 and TRBJ1-2, with D perhaps matching TRBD1 (6 bases). Trimming took 0 bases from V and 7 from J, leaving 19 bases between them. The CDR3 covers 16 residues. Germline-derived CDR1 and CDR2 are SGHRS and YFSETQ. CDR3 nucleotides: TGCGCCAGCAGCTTGGTCATCGCGAGGGGGGTGGGTGGCTACACCTTC. Amino acid sequence: CASSLVIARGVGGYTF.

This clone was recorded a few times. The genes are TRBV5-1 and TRBJ2-7, with a tentative D call TRBD2 (5 bases). CDR3 length: 14 residues. Germline V gene data show CDR1 as SGHRS and CDR2 as YFSETQ. V was cut by 4 bases and J by 0 bases, with 11 bases left in between. CDR3 loop: CASSKDWSSYEQYF. The CDR3 bases are TGCGCCAGCAGCAAGGACTGGAGCTCCTACGAGCAGTACTTC.

The chain recombines TRBV15 with TRBJ2-3, with D possibly being TRBD2 (7 bases). Germline V CDR1 and CDR2: LNHNV, YYDKDF (reference sequence). CDR3 length: 16 residues. V lost 0 bases to trimming and J lost 3 bases, with 13 bases between them. CDR3 in DNA: TGTGCCACCAGCAGAGATGTCAAGGGGGGGACAGATACGCAGTATTTT. As protein: CATSRDVKGGTDTQYF.

A note on this clone: This sample includes further DNA sequences coding for the same CDR3. The gene calls are TRBV5-1 and TRBJ2-3, with D unresolved. V dropped 4 bases and J dropped 5 bases, with 5 bases sitting between them. Germline CDR1 SGHRS, CDR2 YFSETQ. The CDR3 contains 11 residues. The chain's CDR3 is CASSLKDTQYF. DNA for the CDR3: TGCGCCAGCAGCCTTAAAGATACGCAGTATTTT.

The rearrangement links TRBV5-1 to TRBJ2-5; 12 positions match TRBD2. The J call may be in error: the DNA end matches TRBJ2-7 better. Germline-derived CDR1 and CDR2 are SGHRS and YFSETQ. There are 16 residues in the CDR3. CDR3 sequence (DNA): TGCGCCAGCAGCTCGTCTAGCGGGAGGGCCGGGTCCGAGCAGTACTTC. Translation gives CASSSSSGRAGSEQYF.

V gene TRBV7-2 combines with J gene TRBJ2-7, with 10 positions matching TRBD2. The CDR3 has 15 residues. J gave up 4 bases and V 5 bases, and 8 bases lay outside the gene matches. CDR1 and CDR2 (germline): SGHTA, FQGNSA. As DNA, the CDR3 is TGTGCCAGCAGCCCGCGAAGGACTAGCGGATACGAGCAGTACTTC. This encodes CASSPRRTSGYEQYF.

V usage is TRBV27 and J usage is TRBJ2-2; 8 nucleotides align to TRBD2. The ends lost 3 bases at V and 6 bases at J; junction bases unmatched: 6. The CDR3 is 15 amino acids. Germline V gene data show CDR1 as MNHEY and CDR2 as SMNVEV (reference sequence). In DNA, the CDR3 is TGTGCCAGCAGTTTGTCGCGGGAGGTTTCCGGGGAGCTGTTTTTT. Protein product: CASSLSREVSGELFF.

V usage is TRBV2 and J usage is TRBJ2-4, with TRBD1 identical over 8 bases. J was trimmed by 1 base and V by 4 bases; bases with no gene match: 6. CDR1 and CDR2 from the germline V gene are SNHLY and FYNNEI. The CDR3 is 16 residues long. Here the CDR3 DNA reads TGTGCCAGCAGTGGGACAGGGAGGCAGGCCAAAAACATTCAGTACTTC. Residues: CASSGTGRQAKNIQYF.

V gene TRBV6-5 combines with J gene TRBJ1-1; D uncertain. This CDR3 is 13 amino acids long. Trimming left V 8 bases short and J 2 bases short, with 12 bases between. CDR1 is MNHEY and CDR2 is SVGAGI in the germline V gene. In DNA, the CDR3 is TGTGCCAGCCGTCGAAACACAAACACTGAAGCTTTCTTT. It is translated as CASRRNTNTEAFF.

The chain uses TRBV6-5 and TRBJ2-7; TRBD2 matches 12 bases. The germline gives CDR1 MNHEY, CDR2 SVGAGI. The ends lost 6 bases at V and 3 bases at J; junction bases unmatched: 6. This CDR3 has 15 residues. The CDR3 DNA reads TGTGCCAGCAGGACTCGACTAGCGGGAGACTACGAGCAGTACTTC. Translated, it gives CASRTRLAGDYEQYF.

The chain employs TRBV19 and TRBJ2-5; tentative D call: TRBD1 (6 bases). CDR3 length equals 16 residues. Germline V lookup: CDR1 LNHDA, CDR2 SQIVND (reference sequence). Deletions cut 4 bases from V and 1 base from J, with 16 bases between. CDR3 protein: CASSTIAGAPQETQYF. The CDR3 DNA follows: TGTGCCAGTAGTACAATAGCAGGGGCCCCCCAAGAGACCCAGTACTTC.

The chain links TRBV27 to TRBJ2-5; 10 nucleotides line up with TRBD1. Matching the DNA end better, TRBJ2-7 makes the J call doubtful. The germline gives CDR1 MNHEY, CDR2 SMNVEV (reference sequence). The CDR3 loop spans 14 amino acids. CDR3 sequence reads: CASSFGTGAAEQYF. CDR3 DNA sequence: TGTGCCAGCAGTTTCGGGACAGGGGCCGCCGAGCAGTACTTC.

The chain recombines TRBV18 with TRBJ2-1, with 8 bases lining up with TRBD2. CDR3 length: 14 residues. The germline gives CDR1 KGHSH, CDR2 LQKENI. V shed 1 base and J 8 bases; nucleotides not matched to a gene: 4. This CDR3 is CASSPRTSSYEQFF. The DNA for the CDR3 is TGTGCCAGCTCACCACGGACTAGCTCATATGAGCAGTTCTTC.

V gene TRBV28 combines with J gene TRBJ2-7; 7 positions agree with TRBD2. This CDR3 comprises 14 residues. Germline lookup yields CDR1 MDHEN and CDR2 SYDVKM. With 1 base clipped from V and 6 bases from J, the junction kept 6 bases outside the gene matches. The chain's CDR3 is CASSLYKRDGEQYF. CDR3 in DNA: TGTGCCAGCAGTTTATATAAGCGGGACGGCGAGCAGTACTTC.